This TCR beta chain came from a study of OX40 agonist ivuxolimab in advanced cancers. The overall study: In this trial design, patients received ivuxolimab intravenously at 0.01 to 10 mg/kg every 2 weeks. Whole-study results and caveats: The mean number of expanded clones was higher in CD8+ T cells than in CD4+. Among the nonresponders, some also had low normalized T-cell clonal expansion.

Concerning this clone: Antigen specificity is unknown.

Generated by immunoSEQ multiplex PCR, the TCRdb table keeps only in-frame clones and is missing some. Among 77,000 or so clones listed, over 80% were seen once. This CDR3 spans 20 amino acids. Unmatched junction bases numbered 17, after V lost 3 bases and J lost 6 bases. CDR1 is MDHEN and CDR2 is SYDVKM in the germline V gene. The chain employs TRBV28 and TRBJ2-1, with 13 bases identical to TRBD2. This sequence was found in an adult with an advanced solid tumor such as melanoma, head and neck, liver or kidney cancer. The sample in question was CD4+ or CD8+ T cells sorted from blood, obtained in a trial of the OX40 agonist ivuxolimab. CDR3 DNA: TGTGCCAGCAGTTTGATGGGACTAGCGGGATGGGGGGTCGGAGGCAATGAGCAGTTCTTC. Protein sequence: CASSLMGLAGWGVGGNEQFF.